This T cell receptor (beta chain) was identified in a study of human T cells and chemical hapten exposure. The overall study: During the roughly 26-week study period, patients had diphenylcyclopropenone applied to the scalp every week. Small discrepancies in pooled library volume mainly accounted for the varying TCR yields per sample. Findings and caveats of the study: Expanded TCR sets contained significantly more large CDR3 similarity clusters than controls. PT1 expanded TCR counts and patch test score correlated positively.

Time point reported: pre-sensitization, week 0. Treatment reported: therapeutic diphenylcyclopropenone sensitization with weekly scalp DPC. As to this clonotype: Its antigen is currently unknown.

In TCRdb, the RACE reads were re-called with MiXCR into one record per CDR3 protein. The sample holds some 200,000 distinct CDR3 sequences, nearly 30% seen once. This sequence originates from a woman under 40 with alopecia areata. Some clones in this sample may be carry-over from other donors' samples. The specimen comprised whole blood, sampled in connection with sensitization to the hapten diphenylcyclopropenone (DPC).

CDR3 nucleotide sequence: TGCAGTGCTAGAGATCCGCGGGAATACGAGACCCAGTACTTC. This sequence encodes CSARDPREYETQYF. V and J are TRBV20-1 and TRBJ2-5, with D maybe TRBD2 (6 bases). The CDR3 loop spans 14 amino acids. The germline CDR1 and CDR2 sequences are DFQATT and SNEGSKA (reference sequence). The V end was cut by 0 bases, the J end by 5 bases, with 13 bases between.